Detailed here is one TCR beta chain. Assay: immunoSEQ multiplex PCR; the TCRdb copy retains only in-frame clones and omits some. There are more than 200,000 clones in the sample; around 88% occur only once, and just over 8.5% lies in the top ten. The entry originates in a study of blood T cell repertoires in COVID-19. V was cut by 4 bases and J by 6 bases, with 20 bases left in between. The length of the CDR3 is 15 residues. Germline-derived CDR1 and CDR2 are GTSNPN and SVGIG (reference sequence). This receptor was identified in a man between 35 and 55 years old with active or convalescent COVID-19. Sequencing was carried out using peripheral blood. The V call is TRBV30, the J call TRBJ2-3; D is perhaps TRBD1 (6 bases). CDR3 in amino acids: CAWTSWQGLHDTQYF. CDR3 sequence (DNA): TGTGCCTGGACCTCCTGGCAGGGGCTTCACGATACGCAGTATTTT.